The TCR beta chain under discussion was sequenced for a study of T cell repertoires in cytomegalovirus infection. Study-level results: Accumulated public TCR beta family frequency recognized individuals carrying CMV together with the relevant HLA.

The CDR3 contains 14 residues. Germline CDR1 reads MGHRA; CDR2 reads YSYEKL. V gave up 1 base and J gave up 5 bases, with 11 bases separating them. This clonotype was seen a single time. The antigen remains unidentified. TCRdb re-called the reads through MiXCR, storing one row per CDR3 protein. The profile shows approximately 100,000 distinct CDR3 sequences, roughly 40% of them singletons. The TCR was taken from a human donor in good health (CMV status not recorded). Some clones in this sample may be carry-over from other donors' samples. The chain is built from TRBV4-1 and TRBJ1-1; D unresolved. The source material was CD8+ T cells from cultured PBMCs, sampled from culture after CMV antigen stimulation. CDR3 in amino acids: CASSQAGEGTEAFF. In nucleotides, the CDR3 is TGCGCCAGCAGCCAAGCGGGTGAAGGAACTGAAGCTTTCTTT.